This TCR beta chain was recorded in a study of cytomegalovirus exposure and HLA in healthy donors. The overall study: Out of 150 million to 200 million T cells, an earlier analysis found around 110 million unique TCR beta sequences in total.

The germline V and J ends were trimmed by 6 bases and 0 bases, with 10 bases remaining between them. The CDR3 is 14 residues long. From germline, CDR1 is SGHDT and CDR2 YYEEEE. Primers: 60 Vbeta forward and 13 Jbeta reverse. TCRdb keeps only in-frame clones here, not all; method: immunoSEQ multiplex PCR. The table records roughly 190,000 clones, 75% to 90% of them present only once. The source of this sequence is a man aged 40-49 years in good health and CMV-seropositive. The sample comprised PBMCs. The J gene is TRBJ1-3, the V gene TRBV5-6; D is unresolved. This CDR3 is CASTRPSSGNTIYF. As DNA, the CDR3 is TGTGCCAGCACCCGCCCCAGCTCTGGAAACACCATATATTTT.